The next 20 T cell receptor beta chains were all read from a single sample in a study of T cells in Graves' hyperthyroidism and ophthalmopathy. RNA transcripts gave rise to amplified TCR beta CDR3 regions. The HTBI primer set served for first-round RT-PCR of the TCR CDR3. Each CDR3 protein gets one entry after TCRdb re-called the multiplex PCR reads with MiXCR. The data show over 500,000 distinct CDR3 sequences, around 15% seen once. Material: blood. These TCRs come from a woman between 35 and 50 years old with Graves' hyperthyroidism.

This clonotype was detected only once. The V gene is TRBV10-3, the J gene TRBJ2-7; 11 nucleotides match TRBD1. Germline trimming cut 8 bases from V and 0 bases from J; bases unmatched to any gene: 9. The CDR3 loop spans 16 amino acids. Germline V gene data show CDR1 as ENHRY and CDR2 as SYGVKD. The CDR3 here is CAISPSGTGGSYEQYF. The CDR3 DNA sequence: TGTGCCATCTCCCCTTCCGGGACAGGGGGCTCCTACGAGCAGTACTTC.

J is TRBJ2-2 and V is TRBV20-1, with TRBD1 matching over 8 bases. Germline CDR1 reads DFQATT; CDR2 reads SNEGSKA (reference sequence). The CDR3 spans 15 residues. V trimming: 4 bases; J trimming: 5 bases; junction bases outside the gene matches: 9. CDR3 region: CSATRTGITTGELFF. The CDR3 DNA sequence: TGCAGTGCTACGAGGACAGGGATAACAACCGGGGAGCTGTTTTTT.

Many counts were recorded for this clonotype. The chain combines TRBV12-3 or TRBV12-4 with TRBJ1-1, with TRBD1 as a possible D gene (6 bases). Trimming stripped 5 bases from V and 2 bases from J, with 12 bases between. The CDR3 is made up of 14 amino acids. The CDR3 sequence: CASSGQFPNTEAFF. In nucleotides, the CDR3 is TGTGCCAGCAGTGGACAGTTCCCCAACACTGAAGCTTTCTTT.

This clonotype was detected many times. The chain recombines TRBV24-1 with TRBJ2-1; no clear D. CDR1 KGHDR and CDR2 SFDVKD come from the germline V gene. The CDR3 runs to 15 residues. V was shortened by 4 bases and J by 0 bases, with 9 bases between the two germline ends. The chain's CDR3 is CATSDPTSSYNEQFF. The CDR3, as DNA: TGTGCCACCAGTGACCCCACGAGCTCCTACAATGAGCAGTTCTTC.

The sample holds many counts of this clonotype. This chain joins TRBV6-1 and TRBJ1-1, with TRBD1 identical over 7 bases. The CDR3 is made up of 15 amino acids. J was trimmed by 0 bases and V by 5 bases; bases with no gene match: 6. Germline loops: CDR1 MNHNS, CDR2 SASEGT. The CDR3 DNA follows: TGTGCCAGCAGTCGACACAGGGGAATGAACACTGAAGCTTTCTTT. It codes for CASSRHRGMNTEAFF.

This chain joins TRBV19 and TRBJ1-1; maybe TRBD1 (5 bases). The CDR3 contains 14 residues. The germline gives CDR1 LNHDA, CDR2 SQIVND (reference sequence). Trimming took 4 bases from V and 7 from J, leaving 16 bases between them. CDR3 nucleotide sequence: TGTGCCAGTAGTACCCGTCGCGGGGGGGGTGAAGCTTTCTTT. Its translation is CASSTRRGGGEAFF.

This clonotype was detected ten times or more. The rearrangement uses TRBV18 and TRBJ2-3, with TRBD2 matching over 9 bases. The ends lost 2 bases at V and 2 bases at J; junction bases unmatched: 2. Looked up from germline, CDR1 is KGHSH and CDR2 is LQKENI. The CDR3 loop spans 15 amino acids. The CDR3 DNA follows: TGTGCCAGCTCACCAGAGCGGGGGGTCACAGATACGCAGTATTTT. Translating gives CASSPERGVTDTQYF.

The V gene is TRBV10-3, the J gene TRBJ2-6; no clear D gene. Between the trimmed V and J ends, which lost 0 bases and 2 bases, there was a span of 2 bases. This CDR3 contains 14 residues. Looked up from germline, CDR1 is ENHRY and CDR2 is SYGVKD. The CDR3: CAISESTGANVLTF. For the CDR3, the DNA is TGTGCCATCAGTGAGTCGACTGGGGCCAACGTCCTGACTTTC.

This clonotype was seen at least ten times. As DNA, the CDR3 is TGTGCCAGCAGTTTAGACAGGGGCCTTCATGGCTACACCTTC. The encoded protein is CASSLDRGLHGYTF. The rearrangement links TRBV12-3 or TRBV12-4 to TRBJ1-2, with 7 bases aligning to TRBD1. This CDR3 spans 14 amino acids. V shed 1 base, J shed 6 bases, and the junction held 5 bases outside the gene matches.

This clonotype was picked up a small number of times. Germline and junction disagree at one end, which may indicate a read error. The rearrangement links TRBV18 to TRBJ1-5; 7 bases agree with TRBD1. Germline V gene data show CDR1 as KGHSH and CDR2 as LQKENI. The CDR3 has 17 residues. The CDR3 nucleotides read TGTGCCAGCTCACAGCGTGGGACAGAAAATAGCAGTCAGCCCCAGCATTTT. This encodes CASSQRGTENSSQPQHF.

This clonotype was recorded at least ten times. The chain uses TRBV7-2 and TRBJ2-3; maybe TRBD2 (6 bases). Germline assignment: CDR1 SGHTA and CDR2 FQGNSA. V dropped 5 bases and J dropped 4 bases, with 13 bases sitting between them. This CDR3 region has 14 residues. CDR3 nucleotides: TGTGCCAGCAGCCCCCGGCTAGCGTCAGATACGCAGTATTTT. Encoded protein: CASSPRLASDTQYF.

Points on this clonotype: A read error is possible here, since a much larger clone lies one base away. The chain combines TRBV28 with TRBJ2-2; 9 nucleotides align to TRBD2. The V segment lost 3 bases and the J segment 4 bases; nucleotides outside the gene matches: 15. Germline CDR1 and CDR2: MDHEN and SYDVKM. The CDR3 covers 19 residues. In nucleotides, the CDR3 is TGTGCCAGCAGTTTTTTGGGACTAGCTCAAGCTGGTAGCACCGGGGAGCTGTTTTTT. Translated: CASSFLGLAQAGSTGELFF.

This clonotype has more than one count but fewer than ten. This chain connects TRBV4-1 to TRBJ2-2; D possibly corresponds to TRBD1 (5 bases). This CDR3 comprises 18 residues. V was trimmed by 0 bases and J by 2 bases, leaving 16 bases between them. Germline lookup yields CDR1 MGHRA and CDR2 YSYEKL. The CDR3, as DNA: TGCGCCAGCAGCCAAGATTTAAGGGGCAATCACAACACCGGGGAGCTGTTTTTT. This codes for CASSQDLRGNHNTGELFF.

The gene calls are TRBV19 and TRBJ2-7; 10 nucleotides match TRBD2. The V and J ends lost 10 bases and 4 bases, in that order; junction bases with no gene match: 25. This CDR3 has 19 amino acids. Germline CDR1 and CDR2: LNHDA and SQIVND (reference sequence). CDR3 in amino acids: CATTDRVGNESGRAYEQYF. The DNA of the CDR3 is TGTGCCACCACGGACAGGGTAGGCAACGAAAGCGGGAGGGCTTACGAGCAGTACTTC.

The table lists this clonotype with many counts. J is TRBJ2-3 and V is TRBV5-6; 8 nucleotides line up with TRBD2. There are 14 residues in the CDR3. Germline V gene lookup returns CDR1 SGHDT and CDR2 YYEEEE. V was clipped by 4 bases and J by 2 bases; unmatched bases: 3. For the CDR3, the DNA is TGTGCCAGCAGCACTAGCGGAGTCACAGATACGCAGTATTTT. Translating gives CASSTSGVTDTQYF.

There are many counts of this clonotype. J is TRBJ1-3 and V is TRBV7-6; D gene unclear. Germline CDR1 and CDR2: SGHVS and FNYEAQ. V lost 4 bases and J lost 0, with 7 bases in between. This CDR3 has 14 amino acids. CDR3 sequence reads: CASSSQDSGNTIYF. The CDR3 DNA reads as TGTGCCAGCAGCTCCCAAGACTCTGGAAACACCATATATTTT.

The V call is TRBV28, the J call TRBJ1-2; perhaps TRBD1 as D (5 bases). Germline V gene lookup returns CDR1 MDHEN and CDR2 SYDVKM. The CDR3 runs to 14 residues. V was pared by 3 bases and J by 8 bases, with 16 bases between. The CDR3, as DNA: TGTGCCAGCAGTTTTGACATAAAAGGGACCGGCTACACCTTC. Amino acid sequence: CASSFDIKGTGYTF.

V gene TRBV20-1 combines with J gene TRBJ2-7; 9 nucleotides match TRBD1. Per germline, CDR1 DFQATT and CDR2 SNEGSKA (reference sequence). The length of the CDR3 is 15 residues. V shed 0 bases and J 2 bases; nucleotides not matched to a gene: 5. The CDR3 DNA sequence: TGCAGTGCTAGAGACTCAGACAGGGGGGCCTACGAGCAGTACTTC. Translating gives CSARDSDRGAYEQYF.

This sequence joins TRBV12-3 or TRBV12-4 and TRBJ1-2; a possible D gene is TRBD1 (6 bases). CDR3 length: 13 residues. The V and J ends lost 5 bases and 5 bases respectively, with 12 bases between them. CDR3 in DNA: TGTGCCAGCAGTCAAACAGGGAGATATGGCTACACCTTC. Encoded protein: CASSQTGRYGYTF.

This clonotype was found a few times. The chain employs TRBV9 and TRBJ2-3; no clear D. The CDR3 extends over 15 amino acids. From germline, CDR1 is SGDLS and CDR2 YYNGEE. The V end lost 0 bases, the J end lost 6 bases, and 14 bases lay between the germline ends. In DNA, the CDR3 is TGTGCCAGCAGCGTAGCGGGCTCACTCATGGATACGCAGTATTTT. Its protein product is CASSVAGSLMDTQYF.